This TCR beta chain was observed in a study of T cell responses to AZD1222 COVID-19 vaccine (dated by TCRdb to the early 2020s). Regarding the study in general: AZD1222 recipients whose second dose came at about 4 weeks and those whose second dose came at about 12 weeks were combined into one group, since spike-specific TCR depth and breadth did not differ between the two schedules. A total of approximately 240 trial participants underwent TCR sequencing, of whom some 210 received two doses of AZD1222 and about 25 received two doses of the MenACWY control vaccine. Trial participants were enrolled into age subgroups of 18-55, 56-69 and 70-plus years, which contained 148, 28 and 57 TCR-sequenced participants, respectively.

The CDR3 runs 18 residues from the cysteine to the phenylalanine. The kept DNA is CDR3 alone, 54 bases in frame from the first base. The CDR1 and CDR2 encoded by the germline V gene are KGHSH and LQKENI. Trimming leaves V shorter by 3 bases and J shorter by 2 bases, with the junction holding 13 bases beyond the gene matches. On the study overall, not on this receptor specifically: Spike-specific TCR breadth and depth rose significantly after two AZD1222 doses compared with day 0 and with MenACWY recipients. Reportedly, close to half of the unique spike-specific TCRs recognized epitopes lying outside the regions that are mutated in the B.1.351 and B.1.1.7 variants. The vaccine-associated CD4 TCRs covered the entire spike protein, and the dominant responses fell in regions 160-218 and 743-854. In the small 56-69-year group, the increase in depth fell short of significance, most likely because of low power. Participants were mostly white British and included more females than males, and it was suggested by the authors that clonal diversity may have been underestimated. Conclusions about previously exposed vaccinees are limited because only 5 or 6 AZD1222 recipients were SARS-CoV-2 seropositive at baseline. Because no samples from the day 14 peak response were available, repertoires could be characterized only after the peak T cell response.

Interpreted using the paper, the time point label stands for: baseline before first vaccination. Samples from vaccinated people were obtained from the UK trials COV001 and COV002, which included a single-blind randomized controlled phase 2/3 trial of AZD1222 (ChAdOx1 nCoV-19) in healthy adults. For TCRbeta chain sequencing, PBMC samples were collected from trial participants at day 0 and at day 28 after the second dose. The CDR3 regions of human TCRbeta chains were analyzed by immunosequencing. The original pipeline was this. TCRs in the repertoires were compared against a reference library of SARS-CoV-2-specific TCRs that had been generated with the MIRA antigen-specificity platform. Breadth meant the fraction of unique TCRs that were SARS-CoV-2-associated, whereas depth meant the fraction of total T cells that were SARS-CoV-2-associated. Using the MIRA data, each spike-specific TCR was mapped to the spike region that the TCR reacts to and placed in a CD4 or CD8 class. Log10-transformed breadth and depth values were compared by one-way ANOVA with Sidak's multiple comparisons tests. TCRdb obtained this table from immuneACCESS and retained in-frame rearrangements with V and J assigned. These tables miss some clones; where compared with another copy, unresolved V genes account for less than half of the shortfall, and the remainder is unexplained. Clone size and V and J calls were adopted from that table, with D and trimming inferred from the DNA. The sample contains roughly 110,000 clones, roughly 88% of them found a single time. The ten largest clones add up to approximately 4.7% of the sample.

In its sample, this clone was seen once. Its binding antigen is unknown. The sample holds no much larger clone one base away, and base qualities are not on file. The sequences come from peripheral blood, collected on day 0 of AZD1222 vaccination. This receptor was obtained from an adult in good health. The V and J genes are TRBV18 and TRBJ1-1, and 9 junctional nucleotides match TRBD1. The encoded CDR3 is CASSPGPETGGYNTEAFF. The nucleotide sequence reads TGTGCCAGCTCACCGGGGCCAGAAACAGGGGGCTATAACACTGAAGCTTTCTTT. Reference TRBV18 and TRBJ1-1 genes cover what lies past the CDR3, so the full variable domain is NAGVMQNPRHLVRRRGQEARLRCSPMKGHSHVYWYRQLPEEGLKFMVYLQKENIIDESGMPKERFSAEFPKEGPSILRIQQVVRGDSAAYFCASSPGPETGGYNTEAFFGQGTRLTVV.